The 17 T cell receptor beta chains below were found in one sample sequenced in a study of blood T cell repertoires in COVID-19. The assay was immunoSEQ multiplex PCR, and TCRdb's table has in-frame clones only and misses some. Counted here are approximately 69,000 clones, around 89% occurring once; the ten biggest clones make up 5.3%. The source material was peripheral blood. The receptor source for this set is a man over 45 with acute or convalescent COVID-19.

Remarks on this clone: One end of the junction is discordant with germline, which a read error may explain. The chain employs TRBV10-3 and TRBJ2-7; 9 bases agree with TRBD1. The CDR3 contains 12 residues. Germline CDR1 and CDR2: ENHRY and SYGVKD. Here the CDR3 DNA reads TGTGCCATCAGTGAGAATGAGGGACAGGGATCCTTC. This gives the protein CAISENEGQGSF.

This CDR3 reads CASSQKRPRTGDYEQYF. Written as DNA, the CDR3 is TGTGCCAGCAGCCAAAAAAGGCCCCGGACAGGGGACTACGAGCAGTACTTC. This rearrangement joins TRBV3-1 (or the pseudogene TRBV3-2) to TRBJ2-7; 9 bases line up with TRBD1. Germline V gives CDR1 LGHDT, CDR2 YNNKEL (reference sequence). The CDR3 sequence is 17 residues long. V gave up 2 bases and J gave up 3 bases; unmatched junction bases: 11.

This sequence joins TRBV19 and TRBJ1-5; 8 bases align to TRBD1. Germline trimming cut 5 bases from V and 11 bases from J; bases unmatched to any gene: 14. The CDR3 length is 15 residues. Germline V gene data show CDR1 as LNHDA and CDR2 as SQIVND (reference sequence). DNA of the CDR3: TGTGCCAGTAGTGCCAGGGACAGGATAATATGGGCCCAGCATTTT. Residues: CASSARDRIIWAQHF.

The sample holds a few counts of this clone. CDR3 bases: TGTGCCAGTAGTATAGCCCCCATCAGCGGGGCTCTCTACAATGAGCAGTTCTTC. It yields the protein CASSIAPISGALYNEQFF. This chain connects TRBV19 to TRBJ2-1; 7 bases are shared with TRBD2. V was pared by 1 base and J by 3 bases, with 12 bases of the junction left unmatched. In germline, CDR1 is LNHDA, CDR2 SQIVND (reference sequence). This CDR3 comprises 18 residues.

This sequence joins TRBV6-1 and TRBJ1-2; D remains unclear. The CDR3 is 15 residues long. V was trimmed by 0 bases and J by 0 bases, leaving 8 bases between them. CDR1 is MNHNS, CDR2 SASEGT, per germline. The CDR3 spells CASSEAHGSNYGYTF. CDR3 coding DNA: TGTGCCAGCAGTGAAGCTCACGGGTCTAACTATGGCTACACCTTC.

The rearrangement joins TRBV14 to TRBJ2-4; possibly TRBD1 for D (6 bases). Trimming pared 4 bases from V and 6 bases from J, leaving 13 bases between. This CDR3 is built from 14 residues. CDR1 and CDR2 (germline): SGHDN, FVKESK. As DNA, the CDR3 is TGTGCCAGCAGCCCAACTCTAGGGGGAAACATTCAGTACTTC. The encoded protein is CASSPTLGGNIQYF.

CDR3 DNA: TGTGCCAGCAGCTTGACAGGGGACACCGGGGAGCTGTTTTTT. This gives the protein CASSLTGDTGELFF. V and J are TRBV5-4 and TRBJ2-2; 7 positions agree with TRBD1. The germline V gene has CDR1 SGHNT and CDR2 YYREEE (reference sequence). This CDR3 has 14 residues. J was trimmed by 3 bases and V by 1 base; bases with no gene match: 0.

V and J are TRBV19 and TRBJ2-1; D is unclear. The CDR3 is 12 residues long. Germline-derived CDR1 and CDR2 are LNHDA and SQIVND (reference sequence). V was clipped by 0 bases and J by 10 bases, with 7 bases between them. The CDR3 DNA reads as TGTGCCAGTAGTATAGATCGCGGAGAGCAGTTCTTC. Its protein is CASSIDRGEQFF.

CDR3 sequence reads: CAWRRTGSNSPLHF. The CDR3 nucleotides are TGTGCCTGGAGGAGGACAGGGTCAAATTCACCCCTCCACTTT. The gene calls are TRBV30 and TRBJ1-6, with 8 bases lining up with TRBD1. Trimming removed 3 bases from V and 7 bases from J; junction bases left unmatched: 5. There are 14 residues in the CDR3. Germline V lookup: CDR1 GTSNPN, CDR2 SVGIG (reference sequence).

The chain employs TRBV27 and TRBJ2-7; 8 nucleotides agree with TRBD2. The J segment lost 1 base and the V segment lost 8 bases, leaving 7 bases of the junction unmatched. The CDR3 covers 14 residues. The germline gives CDR1 MNHEY, CDR2 SMNVEV (reference sequence). CDR3 bases: TGTGCCAGCCTTTTCGGGGGGGCTTCCTACGAGCAGTACTTC. Translated: CASLFGGASYEQYF.

The chain uses TRBV3-1 (or the pseudogene TRBV3-2) and TRBJ1-1; D gene ambiguous. Between the trimmed V and J ends, which lost 2 bases and 0 bases, there was a span of 7 bases. The CDR3 has 14 residues. Germline lookup yields CDR1 LGHDT and CDR2 YNNKEL (reference sequence). In DNA form, the CDR3 reads TGTGCCAGCAGCCAATACAGACTGAACACTGAAGCTTTCTTT. Translated: CASSQYRLNTEAFF.

This chain uses TRBV19 with TRBJ1-5, with 7 bases lining up with TRBD1. In germline, CDR1 is LNHDA, CDR2 SQIVND (reference sequence). After removal of 6 bases from V and 3 bases from J, the junction contained 11 bases not matched to a gene. The CDR3 runs 16 residues. Written as DNA, the CDR3 is TGTGCCAGTAGCCCAGAGACGGGACAGTACAATCAGCCCCAGCATTTT. Protein product: CASSPETGQYNQPQHF.

The gene calls are TRBV19 and TRBJ1-4; weak D call: TRBD1 (5 bases). Germline CDR1 and CDR2: LNHDA and SQIVND (reference sequence). The V and J ends lost 5 bases and 5 bases respectively, with 12 bases between them. The CDR3 totals 14 residues. CDR3 nucleotide sequence: TGTGCCAGTAGTCTCCGACAGTCCAATGAAAAACTGTTTTTT. This encodes CASSLRQSNEKLFF. The whole variable domain, filled in from reference TRBV19 and TRBJ1-4, reads DGGITQSPKYLFRKEGQNVTLSCEQNLNHDAMYWYRQDPGQGLRLIYYSQIVNDFQKGDIAEGYSVSREKKESFPLTVTSAQKNPTAFYLCASSLRQSNEKLFFGSGTQLSVL.

J is TRBJ2-5 and V is TRBV11-2; D possibly corresponds to TRBD1 (6 bases). Germline CDR1 and CDR2: SGHAT and FQNNGV. The CDR3 has 14 amino acids. Trimming removed 5 bases from V and 5 bases from J, with 15 bases in between. CDR3 protein: CASSSRQVGETQYF. The CDR3 DNA is TGTGCCAGCAGCAGCCGACAGGTTGGGGAGACCCAGTACTTC.

The chain joins TRBV7-2 to TRBJ1-6; tentatively, D is TRBD1 (5 bases). Germline V gene data show CDR1 as SGHTA and CDR2 as FQGNSA. CDR3 length equals 14 residues. The V end lost 6 bases, the J end lost 8 bases, and 14 bases lay between the germline ends. The CDR3 sequence: CASRGGNFYSPLHF. Written as DNA, the CDR3 is TGTGCCAGCAGGGGGGGAAATTTTTATTCACCCCTCCACTTT.

This chain links TRBV7-9 with TRBJ1-2; D gene ambiguous. This CDR3 has 15 amino acids. Trimming took off 5 bases at V and 1 base at J, with 14 bases between the two ends. Germline V gives CDR1 SEHNR, CDR2 FQNEAQ (reference sequence). The CDR3 DNA sequence: TGTGCCAGCAGCCAAAGAGGCAGCCTTAACTATGGCTACACCTTC. It yields the protein CASSQRGSLNYGYTF.

The chain carries TRBV9 and TRBJ1-1, with 8 nucleotides matching TRBD1. The junction had 8 bases not matched to a gene; V was cut back by 3 bases and J by 1 base. The CDR3 extends over 16 amino acids. In germline, CDR1 is SGDLS, CDR2 YYNGEE. The CDR3 protein is CASSGKFTGGNTEAFF. The DNA of the CDR3 is TGTGCCAGCAGCGGGAAATTTACAGGGGGGAACACTGAAGCTTTCTTT.